These 31 T cell receptor beta chains came from one sample sequenced in a study of human T cells and chemical hapten exposure. Specified time point: pre-sensitization, week 0. As to treatment: therapeutic diphenylcyclopropenone sensitization with weekly scalp DPC. TCRdb itself ran the RACE reads through MiXCR, one entry per CDR3 protein. The sample shows tens of thousands of distinct CDR3 sequences, more than 9% of them seen only once. Here the sequenced sample was whole blood, taken in connection with sensitization to the hapten diphenylcyclopropenone (DPC). These receptors were obtained from a man aged 35 to 55 with alopecia areata. Some clones in this sample may be carry-over from other donors' samples.

This clonotype was counted between two and nine times. The rearrangement uses TRBV27 and TRBJ1-6, with TRBD1 matching 10 bases. Germline CDR1 is MNHEY and CDR2 is SMNVEV (reference sequence). The CDR3 totals 14 residues. Trimming took 4 bases from V and 9 from J; bases not matched to a gene: 3. In DNA, the CDR3 is TGTGCCAGCAGTTCTCGGACAGGGGGTTCACCCCTCCACTTT. Translation gives CASSSRTGGSPLHF.

This clonotype was counted between two and nine times. CDR3 protein: CASSLSLRSTGELFF. The CDR3 DNA reads as TGTGCCAGCAGCTTGTCTCTTAGGTCCACCGGGGAGCTGTTTTTT. The V gene is TRBV5-6, the J gene TRBJ2-2; D uncertain. The germline gives CDR1 SGHDT, CDR2 YYEEEE. The V and J ends lost 1 base and 4 bases respectively, with 11 bases between them. The CDR3 is made up of 15 amino acids.

Many counts were recorded for this clonotype. The rearrangement links TRBV28 to TRBJ2-7; TRBD2 matches at 12 bases. The germline V gene has CDR1 MDHEN and CDR2 SYDVKM. Trimming removed 4 bases from V and 9 bases from J; junction bases left unmatched: 7. The CDR3 spans 14 residues. DNA of the CDR3: TGTGCCAGCAGTTCGACTAGCGGGAGCGCGTTGCAGTACTTC. This sequence encodes CASSSTSGSALQYF.

The gene calls are TRBV5-6 and TRBJ2-3; 7 nucleotides agree with TRBD2. The CDR3 contains 14 residues. V lost 4 bases, J lost 3 bases, and 5 bases stayed unmatched. Germline V gives CDR1 SGHDT, CDR2 YYEEEE. The CDR3 nucleotides read TGTGCCAGCAGCCGTCGACTAGCTACAGATACGCAGTATTTT. It codes for CASSRRLATDTQYF.

The rearrangement links TRBV24-1 to TRBJ2-7; D unclear. Germline V CDR1 and CDR2: KGHDR, SFDVKD. V lost 9 bases and J lost 1, with 12 bases in between. The CDR3 extends over 13 amino acids. The CDR3 here is CATGSGPSYEQYF. In nucleotides, the CDR3 is TGTGCCACCGGGTCCGGGCCATCCTACGAGCAGTACTTC.

This clonotype was recorded at least ten times. The chain combines TRBV3-1 with TRBJ2-2; D not certain. Germline V gene data show CDR1 as LGHDT and CDR2 as YNNKEL (reference sequence). The CDR3 covers 15 residues. With 4 bases removed from V and 1 base from J, the gap between germline ends came to 10 bases. CDR3 DNA: TGTGCCAGCAGCCCGGCCACAGTGAACACCGGGGAGCTGTTTTTT. Translation gives CASSPATVNTGELFF.

This clonotype was counted at least ten times. The V call is TRBV11-3, the J call TRBJ1-5; unclear D gene. Germline assignment: CDR1 SGHNT and CDR2 YENEEA. The CDR3 runs to 17 residues. V lost 4 bases to trimming and J lost 0 bases, with 16 bases between them. For the CDR3, the DNA is TGTGCCAGCAGCTGGAGAGGGTGGATCCATAGCAATCAGCCCCAGCATTTT. It yields the protein CASSWRGWIHSNQPQHF.

This clonotype was seen many times. The gene calls are TRBV6-5 and TRBJ1-4; D perhaps matches TRBD1 (6 bases). V shed 5 bases and J shed 0 bases, with 10 bases lying between them. The germline V gene has CDR1 MNHEY and CDR2 SVGAGI. The CDR3 covers 15 residues. The CDR3 DNA reads TGTGCCAGCAGTGACCGACAGGCAACTAATGAAAAACTGTTTTTT. Translated: CASSDRQATNEKLFF.

This clonotype appeared many times. In DNA, the CDR3 is TGTGCCAGCAGCCCGGGACAGGGGCCTTCCTACGAGCAGTACTTC. Amino acid sequence: CASSPGQGPSYEQYF. The V and J genes are TRBV12-3 or TRBV12-4 and TRBJ2-7; 10 bases map to TRBD1. V gave up 6 bases and J gave up 1 base; unmatched junction bases: 6. The CDR3 extends over 15 amino acids.

This clonotype was counted a few times. The chain joins TRBV5-1 to TRBJ2-1; D gene uncertain. The CDR3 sequence is 15 residues long. V lost 4 bases and J lost 7, with 18 bases in between. Germline CDR1 SGHRS, CDR2 YFSETQ. The CDR3 is CASSVGPTVGNEQFF. The CDR3 region has the DNA TGCGCCAGCAGCGTCGGGCCCACTGTGGGAAATGAGCAGTTCTTC.

This clonotype was counted ten times or more. The chain links TRBV3-1 to TRBJ2-7; 8 bases agree with TRBD2. Germline trimming cut 2 bases from V and 1 base from J; bases unmatched to any gene: 1. In germline, CDR1 is LGHDT, CDR2 YNNKEL (reference sequence). The CDR3 extends over 14 amino acids. CDR3 sequence reads: CASSQPGGSYEQYF. The CDR3 DNA reads as TGTGCCAGCAGCCAACCGGGAGGGTCCTACGAGCAGTACTTC.

This chain connects TRBV19 to TRBJ2-6; 7 bases are shared with TRBD2. CDR3 length equals 17 residues. Germline V CDR1 and CDR2: LNHDA, SQIVND (reference sequence). V lost 1 base, J lost 4 bases, and 7 bases stayed unmatched. The CDR3 reads CASSIVASGRGANVLTF. CDR3 nucleotide sequence: TGTGCCAGTAGTATAGTCGCTAGCGGTAGAGGGGCCAACGTCCTGACTTTC.

This clonotype appeared once. This may be a read error, as it is one base from a much larger clone. The chain recombines TRBV11-2 with TRBJ2-7; D not certain. The CDR3 loop spans 15 amino acids. Looked up from germline, CDR1 is SGHAT and CDR2 is FQNNGV. CDR3 DNA: TGTGCCGGCAGCTTAGCTGTGCGGCGGACGTCCGAGCAGTACTTC. Translated, it gives CAGSLAVRRTSEQYF. Together with reference TRBV11-2 and TRBJ2-7, the CDR3 gives the full variable domain: EAGVAQSPRYKIIEKRQSVAFWCNPISGHATLYWYQQILGQGPKLLIQFQNNGVVDDSQLPKDRFSAERLKGVDSTLKIQPAKLEDSAVYLCAGSLAVRRTSEQYFGPGTRLTVT.

This clonotype was picked up many times. The chain recombines TRBV9 with TRBJ2-1, with 11 bases matching TRBD2. From germline, CDR1 is SGDLS and CDR2 YYNGEE. V lost 3 bases and J lost 4; bases outside the gene matches: 15. This CDR3 comprises 19 residues. In DNA, the CDR3 is TGTGCCAGCAGCGCAGACCCAGGGACTAGCGGAGGGTTTTACAATGAGCAGTTCTTC. Protein: CASSADPGTSGGFYNEQFF. The full variable domain, with the rest looked up from reference TRBV9 and TRBJ2-1, is DSGVTQTPKHLITATGQRVTLRCSPRSGDLSVYWYQQSLDQGLQFLIQYYNGEERAKGNILERFSAQQFPDLHSELNLSSLELGDSALYFCASSADPGTSGGFYNEQFFGPGTRLTVL.

This clonotype was seen ten or more times. The chain is built from TRBV19 and TRBJ1-5, with 9 bases aligning to TRBD1. J lost 5 bases, V lost 4 bases, and 3 bases had no gene match. The CDR3 runs 14 residues. Germline V CDR1 and CDR2: LNHDA, SQIVND (reference sequence). The CDR3 protein is CASSRGQGDQPQHF. DNA of the CDR3: TGTGCCAGTAGTAGGGGACAGGGTGATCAGCCCCAGCATTTT.

This clonotype occurred many times. Here the CDR3 DNA reads TGTGCCAGCTCACCAGGGCTAGCGGGAGTGAACACCGGGGAGCTGTTTTTT. Translation gives CASSPGLAGVNTGELFF. The chain recombines TRBV18 with TRBJ2-2, with 10 bases matching TRBD2. V shed 2 bases and J 1 base; nucleotides not matched to a gene: 4. Germline loops: CDR1 KGHSH, CDR2 LQKENI. This CDR3 is 17 amino acids long.

There are many counts of this clonotype. This chain joins TRBV7-9 and TRBJ1-3; unclear D gene. Trimming shortened V by 6 bases and J by 1 base, and 1 base separated the two germline ends. CDR1 and CDR2 (germline): SEHNR, FQNEAQ (reference sequence). The CDR3 totals 11 residues. Here the CDR3 reads CASRSGNTIYF. For the CDR3, the DNA is TGTGCCAGCAGGTCTGGAAACACCATATATTTT.

A few counts support this clonotype. The gene calls are TRBV7-8 and TRBJ2-3; 14 bases are shared with TRBD2. Germline loops: CDR1 SGHVS, CDR2 FQNEAQ. Trimming removed 5 bases from V and 2 bases from J; junction bases left unmatched: 9. The length of the CDR3 is 18 residues. The DNA of the CDR3 is TGTGCCAGCAGCGAACCCTGGACTAGCGGGAGGACCACAGATACGCAGTATTTT. Translation: CASSEPWTSGRTTDTQYF.

In its sample, this clonotype was seen many times. The chain employs TRBV7-6 and TRBJ2-5, with TRBD1 matching over 9 bases. CDR1 is SGHVS, CDR2 FNYEAQ, per germline. The V gene end was trimmed by 5 bases and the J gene end by 7 bases; junction bases not matched to a gene: 8. The CDR3 contains 14 residues. CDR3 DNA: TGTGCCAGCAGCCTTAGGACAGGGGTTGTGACCCAGTACTTC. This gives the protein CASSLRTGVVTQYF.

Only a few counts were recorded for this clonotype. This chain connects TRBV19 to TRBJ1-1, with D uncertain. CDR1 and CDR2 (germline): LNHDA, SQIVND (reference sequence). This CDR3 has 14 residues. V was cut by 5 bases and J by 6 bases, with 16 bases left in between. The CDR3 DNA follows: TGTGCCAGTAGTCCTTCTGGTTCCTTACCTGAAGCTTTCTTT. Protein: CASSPSGSLPEAFF.

This clonotype was counted many times. The V and J genes are TRBV6-6 and TRBJ2-2; a possible D gene is TRBD1 (5 bases). Germline V lookup: CDR1 MNHNY, CDR2 SVGAGI (reference sequence). This CDR3 comprises 15 residues. V was cut by 6 bases and J by 5 bases, with 16 bases left in between. In DNA form, the CDR3 reads TGTGCCAGCAGACCCGGGTCAGGGTTAACCGGGGAGCTGTTTTTT. Translating it yields CASRPGSGLTGELFF.

There are many counts of this clonotype. The chain combines TRBV5-6 with TRBJ2-7, with 7 bases fitting TRBD1. This CDR3 comprises 15 residues. Germline V gives CDR1 SGHDT, CDR2 YYEEEE. After removal of 2 bases from V and 0 bases from J, the junction contained 5 bases not matched to a gene. The CDR3 sequence: CASSLWTGASYEQYF. Written as DNA, the CDR3 is TGTGCCAGCAGCTTATGGACAGGAGCCTCCTACGAGCAGTACTTC. Drawing the rest from reference TRBV5-6 and TRBJ2-7, the complete variable domain is DAGVTQSPTHLIKTRGQQVTLRCSPKSGHDTVSWYQQALGQGPQFIFQYYEEEERQRGNFPDRFSGHQFPNYSSELNVNALLLGDSALYLCASSLWTGASYEQYFGPGTRLTVT.

This clonotype was counted at least ten times. The chain employs TRBV20-1 and TRBJ2-7, with TRBD2 identical over 9 bases. Per the germline V gene, CDR1 is DFQATT and CDR2 is SNEGSKA (reference sequence). V gave up 3 bases and J gave up 4 bases; unmatched junction bases: 13. This CDR3 comprises 16 residues. The chain's CDR3 is CSARDLLAGDPYEQYF. The CDR3 DNA is TGCAGTGCTAGGGACCTTTTAGCGGGGGACCCGTACGAGCAGTACTTC.

This clonotype was counted only a few times. The chain carries TRBV4-3 and TRBJ2-7; tentative D call: TRBD1 (5 bases). This CDR3 is built from 15 residues. The germline V and J ends were trimmed by 1 base and 3 bases, with 13 bases remaining between them. Germline V lookup: CDR1 LGHNA, CDR2 YSLEER. This CDR3 is CASSQVIGANYEQYF. The CDR3 nucleotides read TGCGCCAGCAGCCAAGTAATTGGGGCAAACTACGAGCAGTACTTC.

Many counts were recorded for this clonotype. The chain joins TRBV18 to TRBJ2-7, with TRBD2 as a possible D gene (6 bases). CDR1 is KGHSH and CDR2 is LQKENI in the germline V gene. Trimming took off 5 bases at V and 3 bases at J, with 20 bases between the two ends. The CDR3 is 16 amino acids. CDR3 DNA: TGTGCCAGCTCAGTATCCGGGACTCCCTTGGGCTACGAGCAGTACTTC. Protein product: CASSVSGTPLGYEQYF.

The rearrangement links TRBV30 to TRBJ1-1; 7 positions agree with TRBD1. The V gene end was trimmed by 3 bases and the J gene end by 0 bases; junction bases not matched to a gene: 7. The CDR3 totals 15 residues. Germline lookup yields CDR1 GTSNPN and CDR2 SVGIG (reference sequence). The CDR3 region has the DNA TGTGCCTGGAGGCCTTCGGACAGGCTGAACACTGAAGCTTTCTTT. Protein: CAWRPSDRLNTEAFF. Using reference TRBV30 and TRBJ1-1 for the parts outside the CDR3, the full variable domain is SQTIHQWPATLVQPVGSPLSLECTVEGTSNPNLYWYRQAAGRGLQLLFYSVGIGQISSEVPQNLSASRPQDRQFILSSKKLLLSDSGFYLCAWRPSDRLNTEAFFGQGTRLTVV.

This clonotype was found many times. The gene calls are TRBV11-3 and TRBJ2-2, with TRBD2 matching 12 bases. The CDR3 spans 17 residues. CDR1 SGHNT and CDR2 YENEEA come from the germline V gene. J gave up 4 bases and V 1 base, and 4 bases lay outside the gene matches. The CDR3 region has the DNA TGTGCCAGCAGCTTAGGCCTAGCGGGAGGGAGCACCGGGGAGCTGTTTTTT. Its translation is CASSLGLAGGSTGELFF.

There are many counts of this clonotype. The CDR3 coding sequence is TGTGCCAGCAGTGTGGGACAGCCTAGGGGCAATCAGCCCCAGCATTTT. This translates into CASSVGQPRGNQPQHF. This sequence joins TRBV2 and TRBJ1-5; 7 bases map to TRBD1. CDR1 is SNHLY and CDR2 is FYNNEI in the germline V gene. The CDR3 spans 16 residues. Trimming took 4 bases from V and 2 from J; bases not matched to a gene: 8.

As concerns this clonotype: At one end, the junction sequence differs from germline, possibly due to a read error. The CDR3 region is CSAWDDAF. CDR3 nucleotide sequence: TGCAGTGCCTGGGACGATGCCTTC. The V gene is TRBV20-1, the J gene TRBJ1-2, with D possibly matching TRBD1 (5 bases). The CDR3 extends over 8 amino acids. From germline, CDR1 is DFQATT and CDR2 SNEGSKA (reference sequence).

Ten or more counts support this clonotype. This rearrangement joins TRBV9 to TRBJ2-2; TRBD2 agrees at 10 bases. Trimming at V came to 2 bases and at J to 3 bases, leaving 7 bases not matched to a gene. The CDR3 is 17 residues long. Per the germline V gene, CDR1 is SGDLS and CDR2 is YYNGEE. The CDR3, as DNA: TGTGCCAGCAGCGTTCTGAGCGGGAGGGACTACACCGGGGAGCTGTTTTTT. This gives the protein CASSVLSGRDYTGELFF.

This clonotype was seen more than once but under ten times. This chain uses TRBV5-1 with TRBJ2-2, with D possibly being TRBD2 (6 bases). Germline V CDR1 and CDR2: SGHRS, YFSETQ. CDR3 length: 15 amino acids. V lost 7 bases to trimming and J lost 3 bases, with 16 bases between them. The CDR3 DNA reads as TGCGCCAGCTACCCACTAGCACAGTACACCGGGGAGCTGTTTTTT. Protein product: CASYPLAQYTGELFF.